Shown below are 26 T cell receptor beta chains from a single sample sequenced in a study of T-cell memory formation after mild COVID-19. TCRdb re-derived calls from the 5' RACE reads in MiXCR, one entry per CDR3 protein. Found here are about half a million distinct CDR3 sequences, roughly 20% of them singletons; the top ten hold approximately 13%. The specimen was PBMCs or a T cell subset sorted from them (not recorded which). Receptors originate from an adult woman who had mild COVID-19 (a few samples of this study predate the infection). Cell type and time point are not known.

This CDR3 reads CASSYSTGTYEQYF. The CDR3 coding sequence is TGTGCCAGCAGTTACTCGACAGGAACTTACGAGCAGTACTTC. The chain joins TRBV6-5 to TRBJ2-7, with D maybe TRBD1 (6 bases). Germline V gives CDR1 MNHEY, CDR2 SVGAGI. The V and J ends lost 0 bases and 4 bases respectively, with 10 bases between them. The CDR3 has 14 amino acids.

This clonotype was counted between two and nine times. This CDR3 reads CASSLKLSYEQYF. CDR3 DNA: TGTGCCAGCAGTTTAAAACTCTCCTACGAGCAGTACTTC. The rearrangement joins TRBV27 to TRBJ2-7; no firm D call. From germline, CDR1 is MNHEY and CDR2 SMNVEV (reference sequence). Trimming pared 2 bases from V and 0 bases from J, leaving 5 bases between. This CDR3 is built from 13 residues.

This clonotype was detected a few times. The chain is built from TRBV27 and TRBJ1-6; D is perhaps TRBD1 (6 bases). The CDR3 length is 14 residues. V lost 6 bases to trimming and J lost 10 bases, with 16 bases between them. CDR1 and CDR2 from the germline V gene are MNHEY and SMNVEV (reference sequence). The CDR3 reads CASSLHRDGSPLHF. Written as DNA, the CDR3 is TGTGCCAGCAGCCTCCACAGGGATGGCTCACCCCTCCACTTT.

This clonotype was counted between two and nine times. The rearrangement uses TRBV7-2 and TRBJ1-1; the match to TRBD1 covers 8 bases. V shed 5 bases and J 10 bases; nucleotides not matched to a gene: 18. This CDR3 is 16 amino acids long. Germline CDR1 SGHTA, CDR2 FQGNSA. For the CDR3, the DNA is TGTGCCAGCAGCAAATCCCCTGTTGGACAGGGCAGGATAGCTTTCTTT. Protein sequence: CASSKSPVGQGRIAFF. The variable domain in full, with the rest retrieved from reference TRBV7-2 and TRBJ1-1, is GAGVSQSPSNKVTEKGKDVELRCDPISGHTALYWYRQSLGQGLEFLIYFQGNSAPDKSGLPSDRFSAERTGGSVSTLTIQRTQQEDSAVYLCASSKSPVGQGRIAFFGQGTRLTVV.

This clonotype was recorded at least ten times. The rearrangement links TRBV18 to TRBJ1-4, with TRBD1 matching 8 bases. CDR3 length: 15 residues. Trimming cost V 3 bases and J 8 bases; bases outside gene matches: 8. Germline lookup yields CDR1 KGHSH and CDR2 LQKENI. The CDR3 is CASSPPGQGGEKLFF. DNA for the CDR3: TGTGCCAGCTCACCGCCCGGACAGGGAGGCGAAAAACTGTTTTTT.

This clonotype was found a few times. The V call is TRBV12-3 or TRBV12-4, the J call TRBJ2-1, with 14 bases aligning to TRBD2. V lost 1 base, J lost 0 bases, and 5 bases stayed unmatched. The CDR3 length is 19 residues. The CDR3 DNA follows: TGTGCCAGCAGTTTAGGGACTAGCGGGAGGTATAGCTCCTACAATGAGCAGTTCTTC. It specifies CASSLGTSGRYSSYNEQFF.

The CDR3: CASSLRIATAAATDEQFF. The CDR3, as DNA: TGTGCCAGCAGCCTCAGGATTGCCACGGCCGCTGCCACTGATGAGCAGTTCTTC. This sequence joins TRBV7-6 and TRBJ2-1, with D unclear. Trimming removed 5 bases from V and 8 bases from J, with 28 bases in between. The CDR3 runs 18 residues. CDR1 and CDR2 (germline): SGHVS, FNYEAQ.

The table lists this clonotype with many counts. This chain joins TRBV12-3 or TRBV12-4 and TRBJ1-5; TRBD1 is a possible D gene (5 bases). CDR3 length: 15 amino acids. Trimming removed 1 base at V and 2 bases at J, with 9 bases between. The CDR3 DNA sequence: TGTGCCAGCAGTTTAGAGGGGATAGGCAATCAGCCCCAGCATTTT. Translated, it gives CASSLEGIGNQPQHF.

In DNA form, the CDR3 reads TGTGCCACTAACAACAGGGAGAACACTGAAGCTTTCTTT. Its translation is CATNNRENTEAFF. The rearrangement uses TRBV24-1 and TRBJ1-1; the D gene is possibly TRBD1 (6 bases). The CDR3 is made up of 13 amino acids. Trimming pared 10 bases from V and 1 base from J, leaving 12 bases between. CDR1 and CDR2 (germline): KGHDR, SFDVKD.

There are a few counts of this clonotype. The chain links TRBV7-9 to TRBJ1-2; TRBD1 agrees at 9 bases. V trimming: 3 bases; J trimming: 0 bases; junction bases outside the gene matches: 11. CDR3 length: 18 residues. The germline CDR1 and CDR2 sequences are SEHNR and FQNEAQ (reference sequence). The CDR3 loop is CASSFLSIQGAPNYGYTF. CDR3 nucleotides: TGTGCCAGCAGCTTCCTAAGTATACAGGGGGCCCCTAACTATGGCTACACCTTC.

This clonotype was seen more than once but under ten times. The V call is TRBV2, the J call TRBJ2-7; 11 bases line up with TRBD2. Germline CDR1 SNHLY, CDR2 FYNNEI. This CDR3 has 17 amino acids. V shed 1 base, J shed 0 bases, and the junction held 5 bases outside the gene matches. CDR3 bases: TGTGCCAGCAGTGAAGAGACTAGCGGGATCTACTCCTACGAGCAGTACTTC. This encodes CASSEETSGIYSYEQYF.

This clonotype turned up a few times. The chain is built from TRBV20-1 and TRBJ1-1, with D maybe TRBD1 (5 bases). The CDR3 spans 15 residues. Trimming shortened V by 1 base and J by 0 bases, and 12 bases separated the two germline ends. From germline, CDR1 is DFQATT and CDR2 SNEGSKA (reference sequence). The CDR3 DNA follows: TGCAGTGCTAGAGTTAGAGGGGCAGTGAACACTGAAGCTTTCTTT. This gives the protein CSARVRGAVNTEAFF.

In its sample, this clonotype was seen a few times. The chain recombines TRBV5-1 with TRBJ2-5, with 10 positions matching TRBD2. The CDR3 loop spans 16 amino acids. Unmatched junction bases numbered 7, after V lost 0 bases and J lost 5 bases. The germline V gene encodes CDR1 SGHRS and CDR2 YFSETQ. This CDR3 is CASSLAPSGSLETQYF. The CDR3 region has the DNA TGCGCCAGCAGCTTGGCGCCTAGCGGGAGTTTGGAGACCCAGTACTTC.

The V gene is TRBV24-1, the J gene TRBJ2-1; TRBD1 matches 12 bases. V trimming: 3 bases; J trimming: 5 bases; junction bases outside the gene matches: 19. This CDR3 region has 21 residues. CDR1 KGHDR and CDR2 SFDVKD come from the germline V gene. The chain's CDR3 is CATSDPGGGQGASGAHNEQFF. CDR3 bases: TGTGCCACCAGTGATCCCGGGGGGGGACAGGGGGCCAGCGGGGCCCACAATGAGCAGTTCTTC.

This clonotype has just a few counts. V is TRBV12-3 or TRBV12-4 and J is TRBJ2-3; 13 positions agree with TRBD2. This CDR3 contains 15 residues. Losses at the gene ends were 6 bases for V and 4 bases for J; bases not matched to a gene: 4. The CDR3 loop is CASSSGLAGPDTQYF. Written as DNA, the CDR3 is TGTGCCAGCAGCTCGGGACTAGCGGGACCAGATACGCAGTATTTT.

The chain is built from TRBV20-1 and TRBJ2-3; the D gene is possibly TRBD2 (5 bases). The CDR3 consists of 11 residues. Germline V gene sequence: CDR1 DFQATT, CDR2 SNEGSKA (reference sequence). With 6 bases removed from V and 6 bases from J, the gap between germline ends came to 10 bases. CDR3 amino acids: CSARRSDTQYF. CDR3 DNA: TGCAGTGCGAGGAGGTCGGATACGCAGTATTTT.

The CDR3 DNA is TGTGCCTGGAGTGTAGCTAGGAAAGAGACCCAGTACTTC. As protein: CAWSVARKETQYF. The V and J genes are TRBV30 and TRBJ2-5, with D hard to call. The CDR3 has 13 residues. Deletions cut 0 bases from V and 3 bases from J, with 8 bases between. The germline V gene has CDR1 GTSNPN and CDR2 SVGIG (reference sequence).

The chain employs TRBV7-2 and TRBJ2-3; D is undetermined. This CDR3 has 14 amino acids. Trimming removed 0 bases at V and 2 bases at J, with 6 bases between. Germline V lookup: CDR1 SGHTA, CDR2 FQGNSA. The CDR3 loop is CASSLAPPTDTQYF. Here the CDR3 DNA reads TGTGCCAGCAGCTTAGCGCCCCCCACAGATACGCAGTATTTT. The whole variable domain, filled in from reference TRBV7-2 and TRBJ2-3, reads GAGVSQSPSNKVTEKGKDVELRCDPISGHTALYWYRQSLGQGLEFLIYFQGNSAPDKSGLPSDRFSAERTGGSVSTLTIQRTQQEDSAVYLCASSLAPPTDTQYFGPGTRLTVL.

The chain has TRBV12-3 or TRBV12-4 and TRBJ2-3, with D uncertain. Trimming shortened V by 6 bases and J by 14 bases, and 18 bases separated the two germline ends. The CDR3 is 12 amino acids. The CDR3 region has the DNA TGTGCCAGCAGAGCCCCCCTAGATCATCGGTATTTT. Its translation is CASRAPLDHRYF.

This clonotype was recorded many times. V and J are TRBV4-3 and TRBJ1-2; D is unclear. The V gene's germline CDR1 is LGHNA and CDR2 YSLEER. The CDR3 is 13 amino acids. V gave up 3 bases and J gave up 8 bases, with 13 bases separating them. CDR3 residues: CASSHDNLWGYTF. DNA for the CDR3: TGCGCCAGCAGCCATGATAACTTGTGGGGCTACACCTTC.

This clonotype came up a few times. V is TRBV4-3 and J is TRBJ2-7, with TRBD1 identical over 7 bases. The CDR3 is made up of 16 amino acids. From germline, CDR1 is LGHNA and CDR2 YSLEER. V shed 4 bases and J 12 bases; nucleotides not matched to a gene: 21. CDR3 in DNA: TGCGCCAGCAGCCCAAACCGACAGGGACCTGGGGACCCGAGGTACTTC. Protein product: CASSPNRQGPGDPRYF.

The chain couples TRBV9 to TRBJ1-6; 8 positions agree with TRBD1. Looked up from germline, CDR1 is SGDLS and CDR2 is YYNGEE. CDR3 length: 15 amino acids. The junction had 12 bases not matched to a gene; V was cut back by 7 bases and J by 9 bases. The CDR3 nucleotides read TGTGCCAGCGAGGGTGGAGGACAGGGCTTTTCACCCCTCCACTTT. Translating gives CASEGGGQGFSPLHF.

The chain couples TRBV6-5 to TRBJ2-5, with D possibly matching TRBD1 (5 bases). The CDR3 totals 15 residues. Trimming pared 6 bases from V and 5 bases from J, leaving 19 bases between. Per the germline V gene, CDR1 is MNHEY and CDR2 is SVGAGI. CDR3 protein: CASRAEQVFGETQYF. The CDR3, as DNA: TGTGCCAGCAGGGCCGAACAGGTTTTCGGCGAGACCCAGTACTTC.

V is TRBV20-1 and J is TRBJ2-7; D may be TRBD1 or TRBD2 (5 bases each). Germline values: CDR1 DFQATT, CDR2 SNEGSKA (reference sequence). This CDR3 region has 13 residues. In DNA, the CDR3 is TGCAGCGTGTTGGGGGATAGGAGTTACGAGCAGTACTTC. Its protein is CSVLGDRSYEQYF.

This clonotype was counted at least ten times. CDR3 region: CASSFGQPTETQYF. The CDR3 DNA reads TGCGCCAGCAGCTTTGGACAGCCCACGGAGACCCAGTACTTC. This chain links TRBV5-1 with TRBJ2-5; perhaps TRBD1 as D (6 bases). In germline, CDR1 is SGHRS, CDR2 YFSETQ. Between the trimmed V and J ends, which lost 2 bases and 5 bases, there was a span of 13 bases. This CDR3 has 14 amino acids.

The CDR3 sequence is CATSSHTTYEQYF. Written as DNA, the CDR3 is TGTGCCACCAGCAGCCACACTACCTACGAGCAGTACTTC. J is TRBJ2-7 and V is TRBV15; no definite D call. The V and J ends lost 3 bases and 2 bases respectively, with 8 bases between them. CDR3 length equals 13 residues. Per germline, CDR1 LNHNV and CDR2 YYDKDF (reference sequence).